Listed here is a single T cell receptor beta chain. Its antigen specificity is not known. Base qualities are not at hand, and no much larger clone is one base apart. Graves' hyperthyroidism was defined as stable when no progression to ophthalmopathy occurred over 18 months of follow-up. The hyperthyroidism patients were between 18 and 65 years old and newly diagnosed, with a disease duration of less than 2 months. Exclusion was applied to patients with uncontrolled infections, other autoimmune diseases, pregnancy or lactation. Clinical symptoms, serum thyroxine and TRAb, thyroid ultrasound, and orbital computed tomography formed the basis for the diagnoses. PBMCs were isolated from 7.5 to 10 ml of fresh peripheral blood by Ficoll-Paque density gradient centrifugation. Total RNA was extracted with Trizol reagent, and quality was checked on an Agilent 2100 Bioanalyzer. Amplification of TCR beta CDR3 regions was carried out from RNA transcripts. The TCR CDR3 was subjected to a first round of RT-PCR using the HTBI primer set and the Qiagen OneStep RT-PCR kit. The libraries were constructed in a second round of multiplex PCR and then size-selected and purified. The libraries were sequenced on an Illumina HiSeq2000 using paired-end 100 bp reads. The source study handled its data this way. SOAPnuke was used to process the raw data, with reads discarded if the reads contained adapters or uncalled bases, had a mean Phred below 15, or lacked an exact constant-primer or identifier match. High-quality paired reads were merged with COPE v1.2.5, and unique nucleotide sequences were defined as clonotypes. MiTCR v1.1 was used to align the clonotypes against IMGT TRBV, TRBD and TRBJ reference segments. Analysis was restricted to V-J combinations with a frequency above 0.0001, which covered just over 98% of repertoires. The TCS score was defined as F50 (clonal expansion) divided by E x V (chaos), with BLOSUM62-based TCRdist calculated between CDR3 peptides within each V-J. Welch's t-statistics and random forest reduced several hundred V-J features to about 13, which were used in a naive Bayes classifier (R e1071). The public reads were quality trimmed at Q25 with fastp and then assembled into clones with MiXCR by TCRdb, keeping productive beta chains. Rows merge per CDR3 protein into single entries with the most common DNA and genes. The V and J calls come from TCRdb's annotation, not from the publication. The sample table contains 480,000 or so distinct CDR3 sequences; only one count was recorded for under 15% of them. The top ten hold less than 20% of the sample.

This entry comes from a study of T cells in Graves' hyperthyroidism and ophthalmopathy (dated 2019 in TCRdb). As for the study more broadly: Peripheral blood samples were taken at the time of initial diagnosis, prior to any treatment. To identify distinguishing TCR V-J signatures, a discovery cohort of around 98 patients was used, comprising 40 to 45 with Graves' ophthalmopathy and around 60 with stable Graves' hyperthyroidism. The approximately 100 discovery patients were randomly split 7:3 into training and test sets. In several Graves' hyperthyroidism patients, the study also compared T-cell repertoires from thyroid tissue with T-cell repertoires from blood. Whether ophthalmopathy could be predicted prospectively was tested in an independent validation cohort made up of 18 hyperthyroidism patients plus 17 patients who later progressed to ophthalmopathy. After blood sampling, hyperthyroidism patients were treated with methimazole at a starting dose of 30 mg daily, and ophthalmopathy patients were treated with high-dose intravenous methylprednisolone. The paper describes TCR Vbeta CDR3 sequencing of fewer than 150 peripheral blood samples, made up of fewer than 50 ophthalmopathy patients, more than 70 hyperthyroidism patients and some 17 progressor patients.

The paper's findings and limits, for the study overall: Most expanded thyroid clonotypes (frequency above 0.001) were also detected in blood, a finding suggesting that blood repertoires may reflect thyroid immune responses. A 13 V-J signature model separated ophthalmopathy from stable hyperthyroidism, with about 88% sensitivity and just under 84% specificity in cross-validation and 80%/75% in testing. Sample size was not statistically predetermined, and blinding of investigators to group allocation was not performed. In validation, the model predicted progression to ophthalmopathy with roughly 66% sensitivity and approximately 72% specificity, a median of 6.5 months before onset.

The receptor was isolated from a woman between 18 and 29 years old with Graves' hyperthyroidism. Sequenced material: blood.

CDR3 region: CASSPSGTGPDYGYTF. At the DNA level, the sequence is TGTGCCAGCAGCCCTTCCGGGACGGGGCCTGACTATGGCTACACCTTC. The chain employs TRBV7-3 and TRBJ1-2, with a weak D call of TRBD1 (5 bases match). CDR1 and CDR2, looked up from the germline V gene, are SGHTA and FQGTGA. The V end loses 5 bases and the J end loses 3 bases, and a stretch of 19 bases separates them. The CDR3 holds 16 amino acids from the cysteine to the phenylalanine. Only the CDR3 DNA is retained, 48 bases long and in frame from the first base.